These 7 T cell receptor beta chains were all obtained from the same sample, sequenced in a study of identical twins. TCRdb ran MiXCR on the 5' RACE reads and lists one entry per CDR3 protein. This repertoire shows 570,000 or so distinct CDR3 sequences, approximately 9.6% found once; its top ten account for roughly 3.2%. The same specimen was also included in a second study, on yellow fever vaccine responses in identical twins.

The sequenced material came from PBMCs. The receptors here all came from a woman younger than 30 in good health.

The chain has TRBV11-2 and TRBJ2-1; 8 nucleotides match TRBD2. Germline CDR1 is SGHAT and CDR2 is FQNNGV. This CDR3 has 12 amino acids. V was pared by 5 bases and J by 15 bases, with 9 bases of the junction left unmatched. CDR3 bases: TGTGCCAGCAGCGCCCGGGGGGGGGCGGCGTTCTTC. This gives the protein CASSARGGAAFF.

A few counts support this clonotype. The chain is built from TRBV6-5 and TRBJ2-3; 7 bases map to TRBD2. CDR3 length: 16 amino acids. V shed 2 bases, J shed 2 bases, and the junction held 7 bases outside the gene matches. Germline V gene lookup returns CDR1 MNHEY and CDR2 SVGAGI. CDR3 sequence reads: CASSYGGGSFTDTQYF. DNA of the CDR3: TGTGCCAGCAGTTACGGGGGGGGGAGCTTCACAGATACGCAGTATTTT.

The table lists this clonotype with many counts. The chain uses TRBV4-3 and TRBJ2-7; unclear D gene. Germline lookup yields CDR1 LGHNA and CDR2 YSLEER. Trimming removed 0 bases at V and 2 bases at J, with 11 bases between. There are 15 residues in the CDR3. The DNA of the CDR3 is TGCGCCAGCAGCCAAGATGTAGAAGCCCCCTACGAGCAGTACTTC. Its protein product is CASSQDVEAPYEQYF.

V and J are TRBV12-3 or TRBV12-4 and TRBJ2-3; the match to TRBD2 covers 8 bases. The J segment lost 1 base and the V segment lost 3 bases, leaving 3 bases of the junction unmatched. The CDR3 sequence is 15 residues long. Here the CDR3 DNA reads TGTGCCAGCAGTTTCTTTAGCGGGGGCACAGATACGCAGTATTTT. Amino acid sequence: CASSFFSGGTDTQYF.

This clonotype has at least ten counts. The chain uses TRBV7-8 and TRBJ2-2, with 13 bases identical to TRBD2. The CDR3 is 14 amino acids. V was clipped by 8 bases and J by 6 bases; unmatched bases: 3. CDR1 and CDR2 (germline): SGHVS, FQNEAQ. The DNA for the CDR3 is TGTGCCAGCGGGACTAGCGGGACCCCCGGGGAGCTGTTTTTT. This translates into CASGTSGTPGELFF.

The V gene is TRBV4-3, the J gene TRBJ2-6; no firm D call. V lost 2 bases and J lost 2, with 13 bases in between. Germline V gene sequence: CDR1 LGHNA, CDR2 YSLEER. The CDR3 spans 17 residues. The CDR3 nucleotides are TGCGCCAGCAGCCAATATTATGTGGATCCTGGGGCCAACGTCCTGACTTTC. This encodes CASSQYYVDPGANVLTF.

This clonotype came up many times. CDR3 sequence reads: CASSAGAFAIIDEQFF. The CDR3 DNA reads TGCGCCAGCAGCGCAGGGGCCTTCGCGATTATCGATGAGCAGTTCTTC. The rearrangement joins TRBV5-1 to TRBJ2-1, with D possibly TRBD1 on 6 matching bases. This CDR3 has 16 residues. In germline, CDR1 is SGHRS, CDR2 YFSETQ. V was pared by 4 bases and J by 8 bases, with 22 bases between.